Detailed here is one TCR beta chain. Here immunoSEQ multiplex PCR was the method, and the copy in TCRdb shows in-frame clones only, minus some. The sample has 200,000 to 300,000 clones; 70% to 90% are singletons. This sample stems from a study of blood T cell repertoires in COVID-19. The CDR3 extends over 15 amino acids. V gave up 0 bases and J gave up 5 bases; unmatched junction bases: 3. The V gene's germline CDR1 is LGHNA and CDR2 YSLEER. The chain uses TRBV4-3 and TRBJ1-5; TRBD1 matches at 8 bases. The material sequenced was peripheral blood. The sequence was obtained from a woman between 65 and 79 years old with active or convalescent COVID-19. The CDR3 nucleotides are TGCGCCAGCAGCCAAGAGGGGACAGGTTATCAGCCCCAGCATTTT. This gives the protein CASSQEGTGYQPQHF.